The 5 T cell receptor beta chains listed next were all sequenced from one sample in a study of Graves' ophthalmopathy and Graves' hyperthyroidism. Scientists amplified the TCR beta CDR3 regions from RNA transcripts. RT-PCR was first run with HTBI primers, then multiplex PCR in a second round. Via MiXCR, TCRdb re-called the multiplex PCR reads, giving one row per CDR3 protein. The sample has about 620,000 distinct CDR3 sequences; about a fifth are singletons. Specimen: peripheral blood. The receptors originated from a woman younger than 35 with stable Graves' hyperthyroidism. Some clones in this sample may be carry-over from other donors' samples.

This clonotype was seen only a few times. The junction departs from germline at one end; a sequencing error may be responsible. The rearrangement joins TRBV7-2 to TRBJ1-2; D perhaps matches TRBD1 (6 bases). The CDR3 extends over 15 amino acids. CDR1 and CDR2 from the germline V gene are SGHTA and FQGNSA. The CDR3 bases are TGCGCCAGCAGCTCCGTCGAGGAGGGGGTGGGTGGCTACACCTTC. Amino acids: CASSSVEEGVGGYTF.

CDR3: CSARDYWVGEDYGYTF. In nucleotides, the CDR3 is TGCAGTGCTAGAGATTATTGGGTAGGGGAGGACTATGGCTACACCTTC. The chain recombines TRBV20-1 with TRBJ1-2; perhaps TRBD1 as D (5 bases). V lost 0 bases and J 3 bases, leaving 17 bases between the germline ends. The CDR3 is 16 amino acids. CDR1 DFQATT and CDR2 SNEGSKA come from the germline V gene (reference sequence).

The chain recombines TRBV28 with TRBJ2-5; D gene uncertain. The CDR3 loop spans 13 amino acids. V was pared by 6 bases and J by 1 base, with 9 bases between. CDR1 and CDR2 (germline): MDHEN, SYDVKM. As DNA, the CDR3 is TGTGCCAGCAGCGCAGCGCTCCAAGAGACCCAGTACTTC. It codes for CASSAALQETQYF.

The chain joins TRBV12-3 or TRBV12-4 to TRBJ1-5; the D gene is possibly TRBD1 (5 bases). Trimming shortened V by 5 bases and J by 7 bases, and 15 bases separated the two germline ends. The CDR3 runs 14 residues. Here the CDR3 reads CASSASGGGQPQHF. The CDR3 bases are TGTGCCAGCAGTGCCTCGGGGGGAGGACAGCCCCAGCATTTT.

The chain recombines TRBV6-1 with TRBJ2-5; unclear D gene. V dropped 10 bases and J dropped 10 bases, with 25 bases sitting between them. The CDR3 is made up of 14 amino acids. CDR1 and CDR2 from the germline V gene are MNHNS and SASEGT. CDR3 amino acids: CATHTEVGAGDQYF. The CDR3 DNA reads TGTGCCACCCACACTGAGGTTGGAGCTGGGGACCAGTACTTC.